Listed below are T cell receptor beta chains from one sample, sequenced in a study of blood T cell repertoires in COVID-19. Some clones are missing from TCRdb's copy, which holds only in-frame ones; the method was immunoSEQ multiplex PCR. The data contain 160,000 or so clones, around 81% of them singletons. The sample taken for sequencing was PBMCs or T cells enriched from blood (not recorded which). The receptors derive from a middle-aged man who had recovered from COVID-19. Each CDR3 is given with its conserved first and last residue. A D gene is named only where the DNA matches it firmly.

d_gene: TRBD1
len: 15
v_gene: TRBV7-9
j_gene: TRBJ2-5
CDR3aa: CASSWGDRGQETQYF

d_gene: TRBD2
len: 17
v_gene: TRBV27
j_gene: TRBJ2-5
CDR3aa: CASSLLPSGGSGKTQYF

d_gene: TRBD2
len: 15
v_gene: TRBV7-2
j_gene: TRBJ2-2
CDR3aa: CASSLGDYLERELFF

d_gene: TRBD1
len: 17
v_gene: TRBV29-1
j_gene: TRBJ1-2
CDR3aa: CSVETGTGTAVNYGYTF

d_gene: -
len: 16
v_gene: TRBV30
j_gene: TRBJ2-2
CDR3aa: CAWKDPRTANTGELFF

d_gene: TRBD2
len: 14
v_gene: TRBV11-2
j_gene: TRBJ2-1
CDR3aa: CASSQTGGRYEQFF

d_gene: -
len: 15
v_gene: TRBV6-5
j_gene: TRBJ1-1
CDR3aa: CASSYSEGRYTEAFF

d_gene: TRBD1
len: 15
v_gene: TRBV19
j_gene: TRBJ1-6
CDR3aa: CASSIDRGSNSPLHF

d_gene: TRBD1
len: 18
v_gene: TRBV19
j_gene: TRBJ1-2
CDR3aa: CASSSTGTDNSFNYGYTF

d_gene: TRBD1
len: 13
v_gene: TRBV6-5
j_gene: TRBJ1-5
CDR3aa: CATRGQGKGPQHF

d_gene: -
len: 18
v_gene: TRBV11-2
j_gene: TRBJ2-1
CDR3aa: CASSTPGGGPRMYNEQFF

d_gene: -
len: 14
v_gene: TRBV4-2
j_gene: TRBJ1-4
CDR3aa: CASSFIGGEGKLFF

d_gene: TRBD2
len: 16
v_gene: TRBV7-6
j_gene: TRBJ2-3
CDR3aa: CASSLGTSGAMDTQYF

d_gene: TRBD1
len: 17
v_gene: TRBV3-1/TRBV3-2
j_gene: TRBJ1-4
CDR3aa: CASSPRDRGRDNEKLFF

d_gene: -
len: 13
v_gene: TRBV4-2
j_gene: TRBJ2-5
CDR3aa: CASSRGQQETQYF

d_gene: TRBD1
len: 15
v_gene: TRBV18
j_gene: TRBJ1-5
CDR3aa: CASSLDRVGNQPQHF